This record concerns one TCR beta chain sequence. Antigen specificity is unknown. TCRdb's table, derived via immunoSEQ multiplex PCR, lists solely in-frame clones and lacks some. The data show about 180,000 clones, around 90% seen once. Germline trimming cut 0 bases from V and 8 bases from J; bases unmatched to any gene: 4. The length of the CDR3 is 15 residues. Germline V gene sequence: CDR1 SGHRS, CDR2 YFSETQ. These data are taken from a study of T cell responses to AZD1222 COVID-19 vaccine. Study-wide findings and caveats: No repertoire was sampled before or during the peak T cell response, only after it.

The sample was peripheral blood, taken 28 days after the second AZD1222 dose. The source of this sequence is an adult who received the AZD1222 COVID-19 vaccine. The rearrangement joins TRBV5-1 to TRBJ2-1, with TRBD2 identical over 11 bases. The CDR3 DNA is TGCGCCAGCAGCTTGGAAGGGACTAGCGGTGATGAGCAGTTCTTC. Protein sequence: CASSLEGTSGDEQFF.